This passage covers 11 T cell receptor beta chains from one sample sequenced in a study of human T cells and chemical hapten exposure. Time point indicated: pre-sensitization, week 0. The treatment here: therapeutic diphenylcyclopropenone sensitization with weekly scalp DPC. TCRdb processed the RACE reads anew with MiXCR; each CDR3 protein has one entry. The sample has 100,000 to 150,000 distinct CDR3 sequences; less than 15% are singletons. Source: whole blood, taken in connection with sensitization to the hapten diphenylcyclopropenone (DPC). These receptors all come from a young woman with alopecia areata. Some clones in this sample may be carry-over from other donors' samples.

The gene calls are TRBV7-2 and TRBJ2-3, with TRBD2 matching over 11 bases. This CDR3 has 14 amino acids. Germline V gene data show CDR1 as SGHTA and CDR2 as FQGNSA. V trimming: 3 bases; J trimming: 10 bases; junction bases outside the gene matches: 6. The CDR3 here is CASSFRLAGRPQYF. CDR3 DNA: TGTGCCAGCAGCTTCAGACTAGCGGGGCGGCCGCAGTATTTT. Full variable domain (remainder filled in from reference TRBV7-2 and TRBJ2-3): GAGVSQSPSNKVTEKGKDVELRCDPISGHTALYWYRQSLGQGLEFLIYFQGNSAPDKSGLPSDRFSAERTGGSVSTLTIQRTQQEDSAVYLCASSFRLAGRPQYFGPGTRLTVL.

This clonotype came up a few times. The chain combines TRBV6-1 with TRBJ1-5; a weak D match, TRBD1 (5 bases). Germline values: CDR1 MNHNS, CDR2 SASEGT. The V gene lost 6 bases and the J gene lost 7 bases, with 13 bases spanning the gap. The CDR3 spans 13 residues. The CDR3 coding sequence is TGTGCCAGCAGCCCAGGGTTGTTCCAGCCCCAGCATTTT. This translates into CASSPGLFQPQHF.

The chain uses TRBV29-1 and TRBJ1-1; D gene ambiguous. The germline V gene has CDR1 SQVTM and CDR2 ANQGSEA. V dropped 3 bases and J dropped 0 bases, with 14 bases sitting between them. The CDR3 totals 15 residues. The CDR3 nucleotides are TGCAGCGTTGATGAAAGGAACGGTTTGAACACTGAAGCTTTCTTT. Protein product: CSVDERNGLNTEAFF.

This chain joins TRBV28 and TRBJ2-7; D not resolved. The V end was cut by 3 bases, the J end by 5 bases, with 17 bases between. Per the germline V gene, CDR1 is MDHEN and CDR2 is SYDVKM. This CDR3 has 15 amino acids. The CDR3 loop is CASSFGAGLEDEQYF. In nucleotides, the CDR3 is TGTGCCAGCAGTTTTGGAGCCGGGCTTGAGGACGAGCAGTACTTC.

The rearrangement links TRBV7-2 to TRBJ2-7; 15 bases agree with TRBD2. Unmatched junction bases numbered 10, after V lost 5 bases and J lost 5 bases. Germline CDR1 SGHTA, CDR2 FQGNSA. This CDR3 region has 17 residues. The CDR3 protein is CASSHGLAGGLRNEQYF. CDR3 sequence (DNA): TGTGCCAGCAGCCACGGACTAGCGGGGGGGCTAAGGAACGAGCAGTACTTC.

The chain joins TRBV30 to TRBJ1-6; D possibly corresponds to TRBD1 (5 bases). The CDR3 extends over 17 amino acids. The V end lost 1 base, the J end lost 10 bases, and 23 bases lay between the germline ends. Germline CDR1 reads GTSNPN; CDR2 reads SVGIG (reference sequence). In DNA, the CDR3 is TGTGCCTGGAGTGGGAGCCGTTCCGGGACTGGTGAATCACCCCTCCACTTT. It yields the protein CAWSGSRSGTGESPLHF. Full variable domain (rest looked up from reference TRBV30 and TRBJ1-6): SQTIHQWPATLVQPVGSPLSLECTVEGTSNPNLYWYRQAAGRGLQLLFYSVGIGQISSEVPQNLSASRPQDRQFILSSKKLLLSDSGFYLCAWSGSRSGTGESPLHFGNGTRLTVT.

This clonotype was detected only a few times. V gene TRBV5-1 combines with J gene TRBJ1-4; 7 bases match TRBD1. Germline lookup yields CDR1 SGHRS and CDR2 YFSETQ. The CDR3 contains 16 residues. J lost 4 bases, V lost 0 bases, and 6 bases had no gene match. The CDR3 loop reads CASSLDLQGINEKLFF. The CDR3 DNA is TGCGCCAGCAGCTTGGACCTACAGGGGATTAATGAAAAACTGTTTTTT.

The J gene is TRBJ1-5, the V gene TRBV10-2, with D uncertain. Germline CDR1 reads WSHSY; CDR2 reads SAAADI. Trimming shortened V by 4 bases and J by 0 bases, and 7 bases separated the two germline ends. This CDR3 is built from 14 residues. The CDR3 DNA reads as TGCGCCAGCAGTGGCGAGTATAGCAATCAGCCCCAGCATTTT. Translated, it gives CASSGEYSNQPQHF.

The chain employs TRBV9 and TRBJ2-1, with D perhaps TRBD1 (6 bases). Trimming pared 0 bases from V and 0 bases from J, leaving 7 bases between. Germline CDR1 SGDLS, CDR2 YYNGEE. The CDR3 has 15 amino acids. The CDR3 coding sequence is TGTGCCAGCAGCGTAGAGGACAGCTCCTACAATGAGCAGTTCTTC. Translation gives CASSVEDSSYNEQFF.

The rearrangement links TRBV11-2 to TRBJ2-5; D gene unclear. The germline V and J ends were trimmed by 4 bases and 7 bases, with 10 bases remaining between them. The CDR3 has 12 residues. Germline-derived CDR1 and CDR2 are SGHAT and FQNNGV. The DNA for the CDR3 is TGTGCCAGCAGCTCAACTCCTGGGACCCAGTACTTC. It is translated as CASSSTPGTQYF.

The chain is built from TRBV6-1 and TRBJ2-1, with D possibly being TRBD1 (6 bases). Trimming shortened V by 5 bases and J by 3 bases, and 14 bases separated the two germline ends. This CDR3 region has 15 residues. Germline V gene lookup returns CDR1 MNHNS and CDR2 SASEGT. DNA of the CDR3: TGTGCCAGCAGTCGGACAGAGACCATCTACAATGAGCAGTTCTTC. Its protein is CASSRTETIYNEQFF.